This is a list of T cell receptor beta chains from one sample in a study of Graves' ophthalmopathy and Graves' hyperthyroidism. TCRdb re-called the multiplex PCR reads with MiXCR, one entry per CDR3 protein. The sample lists a few hundred thousand distinct CDR3 sequences, approximately 15% seen once, with about 7% in the top ten. Sequencing was carried out using peripheral blood. The receptors were sampled from a woman aged 18-35 years with stable Graves' hyperthyroidism. Both conserved end residues are part of each CDR3. The D gene is left open where the match is weak. A clone size is listed for some rows: how often the clone was seen (once, few, many), or a class if it is expanded.

d_call,v_call,clone_size,j_call,cdr3_nt,cdr3_aa
TRBD2,TRBV2,many,TRBJ2-7,TGTGCCAGCAGTGCCGGGACTAGCGAGGGCTCCTACGAGCAGTACTTC,CASSAGTSEGSYEQYF
NA,TRBV7-9,NA,TRBJ2-3,TGTGCCAGCAGCTCAGGACGGACCACAGATACGCAGTATTTT,CASSSGRTTDTQYF
NA,TRBV6-6,many,TRBJ1-1,TGTGCCAGCAGCGCGGGACGGAACACTGAAGCTTTCTTT,CASSAGRNTEAFF
TRBD1,TRBV20-1,many,TRBJ2-7,TGCAGTGCTAGAATAGGTGGCAGGGGGTACGAGCAGTACTTC,CSARIGGRGYEQYF
NA,TRBV5-1,many,TRBJ1-1,TGCGCCAGCAGCGGTCCCTTATTCACTGAAGCTTTCTTT,CASSGPLFTEAFF
NA,TRBV19,NA,TRBJ1-3,TGTGCCAGTAGTATCTCCGGGATTCCTGTAAGCACCATATATTTT,CASSISGIPVSTIYF
TRBD1,TRBV28,NA,TRBJ2-7,TGTGCCAGCAGATCCGGGACAGAGGTTTACGAGCAGTACTTC,CASRSGTEVYEQYF
NA,TRBV7-2,many,TRBJ1-2,TGTGCCAGCAGCTCCAAGACCGGCGGCTACACCTTC,CASSSKTGGYTF
NA,TRBV12-3/TRBV12-4,many,TRBJ2-7,TGTGCCAGCAGTTTGGGAGCAGACGAGCAGTACTTC,CASSLGADEQYF
TRBD1,TRBV18,many,TRBJ1-1,TGTGCCAGCTCACCCAACAGGGGTGAAGCTTTCTTT,CASSPNRGEAFF
NA,TRBV9,NA,TRBJ1-4,TGTGCCAGCAGCGCCAGGGGAATGGGTGAAAAACTGTTTTTT,CASSARGMGEKLFF
TRBD2,TRBV6-1,NA,TRBJ2-7,TGTGCCAGCTACGCACTAGCGGGCTTCTCCTACGAGCAGTACTTC,CASYALAGFSYEQYF
NA,TRBV5-1,few,TRBJ2-7,TGCGCCAGCACGCCCGGACCCCTCTACGAGCAGTACTTC,CASTPGPLYEQYF
NA,TRBV6-2/TRBV6-3,many,TRBJ1-2,TGTGCCAGCAGTTACTCGCGGGGGGCGAGAATTAACTATGGCTACACCTTC,CASSYSRGARINYGYTF
TRBD1,TRBV7-9,many,TRBJ1-2,TGTGCCAGCAGCTTACCGACAGGGCCTGGCTACACCTTC,CASSLPTGPGYTF
TRBD2,TRBV9,few,TRBJ2-5,TGTGCCAGCAGCGTAAAGGGAGGGAAAGAGACCCAGTACTTC,CASSVKGGKETQYF
TRBD1,TRBV5-1,many,TRBJ1-1,TGCGCCAGCAGCTCCACAAATACAGGGGGGACTGAAGCTTTCTTT,CASSSTNTGGTEAFF
TRBD1,TRBV12-3/TRBV12-4,many,TRBJ1-1,TGTGCCAGCAGTTTCGCCCGGGGACAGCCGGATTCAGGGGAAGCTTTCTTT,CASSFARGQPDSGEAFF
NA,TRBV6-1,many,TRBJ1-2,TGTGCCAGCAGTGTCACCGGGAACACCCCGGATGGCTACACCTTC,CASSVTGNTPDGYTF
NA,TRBV13,many,TRBJ1-1,TGTGCCAGCAGCTTATGGGGGTTCCGGACGAACACTGAAGCTTTCTTT,CASSLWGFRTNTEAFF
NA,TRBV14,many,TRBJ2-4,TGTGCCAGCAGCCCGTTGGGAACAGACGGGACCAAAAACATTCAGTACTTC,CASSPLGTDGTKNIQYF
NA,TRBV7-9,many,TRBJ1-1,TGTGCCAGCAGTTTAAGCGGAATGAACACTGAAGCTTTCTTT,CASSLSGMNTEAFF
NA,TRBV28,NA,TRBJ1-5,TGTGCCAGCAGTCAGGGCAATAGCAATCAGCCCCAGCATTTT,CASSQGNSNQPQHF
NA,TRBV29-1,many,TRBJ2-2,TGCAGCGCATCGGGACGGCAGAACACCGGGGAGCTGTTTTTT,CSASGRQNTGELFF
NA,TRBV12-3/TRBV12-4,many,TRBJ2-5,TGTGCCAGCAGACAAACACTTACGGCAGAGACCCAGTACTTC,CASRQTLTAETQYF
NA,TRBV20-1,many,TRBJ1-5,TGCAGTGCTAGAGGAAATGATCAGCCCCAGCATTTT,CSARGNDQPQHF
TRBD1,TRBV2,many,TRBJ1-5,TGTGCCAGCAGTGTCCCGGGACAGGGAAGTTATTCCAGCAATCAGCCCCAGCATTTT,CASSVPGQGSYSSNQPQHF
NA,TRBV6-1,many,TRBJ1-2,TGTGCCAGCAGTGATGGGACGGAGATCTATGGCTACACCTTC,CASSDGTEIYGYTF
NA,TRBV12-3/TRBV12-4,few,TRBJ1-5,TGTGCCAGCAGTCCCTCCTCGACAGCCTACAATCAGCCCCAGCATTTT,CASSPSSTAYNQPQHF
NA,TRBV20-1,many,TRBJ1-1,TGCAGTGCTAGGGAGGGGAGAAGCACTGAAGCTTTCTTT,CSAREGRSTEAFF
NA,TRBV6-2/TRBV6-3,many,TRBJ2-7,TGTGCCAGCAGTTATGGGGGTTACCGCTACGAGCAGTACTTC,CASSYGGYRYEQYF
TRBD1,TRBV19,many,TRBJ2-2,TGTGCCAGTAGTGTCGCGACAGGGACCGGGGAGCTGTTTTTT,CASSVATGTGELFF
NA,TRBV19,many,TRBJ2-5,TGTGCCAGTAGTATATTAGGGGGGGTTGAGACCCAGTACTTC,CASSILGGVETQYF
TRBD1,TRBV24-1,few,TRBJ1-5,TGTGCCACCAGTGATCAACAGGGGCTAAATCAGCCCCAGCATTTT,CATSDQQGLNQPQHF
NA,TRBV12-3/TRBV12-4,many,TRBJ1-2,TGTGCCAGCAGTCACTACCATGGCTACACCTTC,CASSHYHGYTF
TRBD2,TRBV24-1,NA,TRBJ2-5,TGTGCCACCAGTGCTCCTTCGGGGGGTCAAGAGACCCAGTACTTC,CATSAPSGGQETQYF
NA,TRBV24-1,many,TRBJ2-5,TGTGCCACCAGTGATAACAGGGTAGGGGAACGACCCCAAGAGACCCAGTACTTC,CATSDNRVGERPQETQYF
NA,TRBV11-1,NA,TRBJ1-5,TGTGCCAGCAGTGATAGGTACGGGGACAGCAATCAGCCCCAGCATTTT,CASSDRYGDSNQPQHF
NA,TRBV12-3/TRBV12-4,once,TRBJ1-5,TGTGCCAGCAGTTTAGCGTCAGGGATGGGTAATCAGCCCCAGCATTTT,CASSLASGMGNQPQHF
NA,TRBV11-2,few,TRBJ1-5,TGTGCCAGCAGCCCGGGTCTAGGGACTCATCAGCCCCAGCATTTT,CASSPGLGTHQPQHF